This T cell receptor (beta chain) was sequenced during a study of T-cell reconstitution after alpha-beta-depleted transplantation in children. The study's findings and limits: Reports say that about two months after transplant, the alpha-beta T cells came out of several hundred graft clones that had expanded. At the one-year point after transplant, T-cell counts and TCRbeta diversity were found to come mostly from T cells that had been newly produced.

The TCRbeta library was prepared with unique molecular identifiers. One entry per CDR3 protein results from TCRdb running MiXCR on the PCR reads. The data hold 900,000 or so distinct CDR3 sequences, with roughly 15% observed a single time. This CDR3 is built from 15 residues. The J segment lost 8 bases and the V segment lost 5 bases, leaving 11 bases of the junction unmatched. CDR1 and CDR2 from the germline V gene are LNHDA and SQIVND (reference sequence). Notes on this clonotype: The antigen remains unidentified.

The receptor was derived from a male patient younger than 18 who had a stem cell transplant for acute lymphoblastic leukemia, so the T cells may come from the graft donor. Sequenced material: PBMCs, mostly from graft donor cells, taken 360 days after TCRalphabeta/CD19-depleted stem cell transplant. The V and J genes are TRBV19 and TRBJ2-1, with 8 bases lining up with TRBD2. The CDR3 spells CASSAGLGPGYEQFF. In DNA, the CDR3 is TGTGCCAGTAGTGCGGGACTAGGCCCTGGATATGAGCAGTTCTTC.